The subject of this entry is one TCR beta chain. The entry originates in a study of blood T cell repertoires in COVID-19. Turning to the study itself: In each case, the material was cDNA or gDNA derived from T cells, B-cell-depleted T cells, or PBMCs.

As processed by the authors: Nucleated cell counts were estimated from reference gene primer amplification. TCRdb's copy holds only in-frame clones and misses some; the assay was immunoSEQ multiplex PCR. V, J and clone size are taken as reported in that table, and D and trimming were inferred from the DNA itself. Of tens of thousands of clones listed, about 80% are singletons. The V gene's germline CDR1 is MNHEY and CDR2 SVGEGT. V shed 6 bases, J shed 2 bases, and the junction held 5 bases outside the gene matches. The CDR3 is 14 amino acids. This TCR derives from a human donor in a cohort sampled during active COVID-19. The sample comprised peripheral blood. V and J are TRBV6-2 or TRBV6-3 and TRBJ1-2; 8 positions match TRBD1. The CDR3 nucleotides read TGTGCCAGCAGCTGGACAGGGCGAAACTATGGCTACACCTTC. Amino acids: CASSWTGRNYGYTF.